The 9 T cell receptor beta chains below come from one sample, sequenced in a study of blood T cell repertoires in COVID-19 (dated by TCRdb to the early 2020s). The library was produced with the immunoSEQ multiplex PCR assay. The table comes from immuneACCESS by way of TCRdb, which keeps in-frame sequences with V and J called. Part of the clones is missing from these tables; in studies checked, under half for an unresolved V gene and the rest for unknown reasons. A total of roughly 200,000 clones appear in this sample, 83% of them only once. The top ten constitute 1.3% of the sample. Sequencing used peripheral blood. These TCRs come from a woman aged 30 to 39 with COVID-19, enrolled during active disease.

The chain joins TRBV4-1 to TRBJ1-2, with D possibly TRBD1 on 5 matching bases. Germline V gives CDR1 MGHRA, CDR2 YSYEKL. This CDR3 has 15 residues. V was trimmed by 2 bases and J by 4 bases, leaving 14 bases between them. The CDR3 here is CASSQPGWGGYGYTF. CDR3 sequence (DNA): TGCGCCAGCAGCCAACCCGGATGGGGCGGCTATGGCTACACCTTC.

The chain combines TRBV28 with TRBJ2-1; a weak D match, TRBD1 (5 bases). The V end was cut by 6 bases, the J end by 0 bases, with 12 bases between. In germline, CDR1 is MDHEN, CDR2 SYDVKM. This CDR3 spans 15 amino acids. The CDR3 reads CASSADSRSYNEQFF. In DNA, the CDR3 is TGTGCCAGCAGCGCCGACAGCCGCTCCTACAATGAGCAGTTCTTC.

The rearrangement links TRBV2 to TRBJ2-2, with D possibly matching TRBD2 (6 bases). V lost 11 bases and J 1 base, leaving 17 bases between the germline ends. The CDR3 consists of 15 residues. CDR1 and CDR2 from the germline V gene are SNHLY and FYNNEI. The CDR3 nucleotides are TGTGCCCGGTGGGACTTTCGGGGGAACACCGGGGAGCTGTTTTTT. Its protein product is CARWDFRGNTGELFF.

Concerning this clone itself: This could be a read error, since a much larger clone is one nucleotide away. This sample also contains other DNA sequences that code for the same CDR3. The chain recombines TRBV28 with TRBJ2-7, with 9 positions matching TRBD1. The CDR3 totals 12 residues. Trimming at V came to 4 bases and at J to 7 bases, leaving 2 bases not matched to a gene. Germline CDR1 MDHEN, CDR2 SYDVKM. The CDR3 spells CASSYRGREQYF. The CDR3 region has the DNA TGTGCCAGCAGTTACAGGGGGCGGGAGCAGTACTTC.

This clone was recorded at least ten times. The chain links TRBV19 to TRBJ1-1; no firm D call. This CDR3 has 15 amino acids. Trimming stripped 4 bases from V and 1 base from J, with 13 bases between. Germline CDR1 is LNHDA and CDR2 is SQIVND (reference sequence). The CDR3 is CASSTPRLENTEAFF. CDR3 nucleotides: TGTGCCAGTAGTACCCCCCGACTGGAGAACACTGAAGCTTTCTTT.

The chain joins TRBV5-6 to TRBJ1-1; no definite D call. Germline values: CDR1 SGHDT, CDR2 YYEEEE. The CDR3 is 16 residues long. V was trimmed by 3 bases and J by 2 bases, leaving 17 bases between them. CDR3 sequence: CASSYTSPLLNTEAFF. As DNA, the CDR3 is TGTGCCAGCAGCTACACCAGTCCGCTCCTTAACACTGAAGCTTTCTTT.

The rearrangement uses TRBV12-3 or TRBV12-4 and TRBJ1-2; a weak D match, TRBD1 (5 bases). CDR3 length: 13 amino acids. Trimming removed 3 bases from V and 3 bases from J, with 8 bases in between. This chain's CDR3 is CASSFDRYYGYTF. For the CDR3, the DNA is TGTGCCAGCAGTTTCGACAGATACTATGGCTACACCTTC.

The rearrangement joins TRBV9 to TRBJ2-5; 9 positions agree with TRBD2. Germline assignment: CDR1 SGDLS and CDR2 YYNGEE. The CDR3 loop spans 15 amino acids. J lost 5 bases, V lost 0 bases, and 5 bases had no gene match. This CDR3 reads CASSVEELAGETQYF. CDR3 nucleotides: TGTGCCAGCAGCGTAGAGGAACTAGCGGGTGAGACCCAGTACTTC.

This chain joins TRBV9 and TRBJ1-1, with a possible D match to TRBD1 (6 bases). Germline lookup yields CDR1 SGDLS and CDR2 YYNGEE. This CDR3 comprises 13 residues. The ends were cut back, 0 bases at V and 5 bases at J, with 8 bases in the middle. DNA of the CDR3: TGTGCCAGCAGCGTAGTCAGGGGAACTGAAGCTTTCTTT. Amino acids: CASSVVRGTEAFF.